This TCR beta chain was retrieved from a study of blood T cell repertoires in COVID-19. Original processing methods: Amplification with reference gene primers provided the estimates of nucleated cell counts. Using immunoSEQ multiplex PCR, the repertoire was profiled, and TCRdb retains in-frame clones only, with some absent. D and trimming come from the DNA, and the V and J calls and clone size come from that table. This table has about 150,000 clones, around 87% appearing once. The trim removed 3 bases at V and 10 bases at J, leaving 5 bases unmatched. The CDR3 loop spans 12 amino acids. The chain recombines TRBV12-3 or TRBV12-4 with TRBJ1-1, with 7 bases identical to TRBD1. This clonotype was sampled from an elderly man with acute or convalescent COVID-19. The sample comprised peripheral blood. CDR3 bases: TGTGCCAGCAGTTTCGGACAGGTCGGAGCTTTCTTT. It is translated as CASSFGQVGAFF.